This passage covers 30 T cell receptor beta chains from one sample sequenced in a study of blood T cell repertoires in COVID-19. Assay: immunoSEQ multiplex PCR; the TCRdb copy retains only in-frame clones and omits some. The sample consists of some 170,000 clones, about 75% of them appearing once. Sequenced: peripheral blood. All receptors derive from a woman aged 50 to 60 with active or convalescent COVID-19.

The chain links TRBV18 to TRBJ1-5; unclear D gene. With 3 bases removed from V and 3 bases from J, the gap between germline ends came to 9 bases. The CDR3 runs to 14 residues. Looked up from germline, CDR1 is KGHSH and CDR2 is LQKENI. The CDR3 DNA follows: TGTGCCAGCTCACCGCGGCTGACCAATCAGCCCCAGCATTTT. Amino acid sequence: CASSPRLTNQPQHF. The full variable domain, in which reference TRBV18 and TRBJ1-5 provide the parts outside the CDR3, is NAGVMQNPRHLVRRRGQEARLRCSPMKGHSHVYWYRQLPEEGLKFMVYLQKENIIDESGMPKERFSAEFPKEGPSILRIQQVVRGDSAAYFCASSPRLTNQPQHFGDGTRLSIL.

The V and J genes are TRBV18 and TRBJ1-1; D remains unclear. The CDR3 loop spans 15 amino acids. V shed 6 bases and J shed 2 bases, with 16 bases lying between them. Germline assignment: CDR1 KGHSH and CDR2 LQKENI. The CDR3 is CASSPRLADNTEAFF. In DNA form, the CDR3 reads TGTGCCAGCTCGCCTCGACTGGCAGACAACACTGAAGCTTTCTTT.

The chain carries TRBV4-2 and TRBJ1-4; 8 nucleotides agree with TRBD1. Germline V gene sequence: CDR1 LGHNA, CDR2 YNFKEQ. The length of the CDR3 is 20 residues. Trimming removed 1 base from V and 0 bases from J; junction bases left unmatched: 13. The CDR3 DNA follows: TGTGCCAGCAGCCAAGCCGTACAGGGGGGGGGAGGTGCAACTAATGAAAAACTGTTTTTT. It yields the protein CASSQAVQGGGGATNEKLFF.

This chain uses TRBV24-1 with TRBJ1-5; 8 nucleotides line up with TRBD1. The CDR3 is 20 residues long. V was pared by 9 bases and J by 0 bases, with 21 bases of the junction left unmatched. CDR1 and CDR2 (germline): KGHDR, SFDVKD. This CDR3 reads CATPGIWGQGANYSNQPQHF. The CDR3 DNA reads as TGTGCCACCCCCGGTATTTGGGGGCAGGGGGCGAACTATAGCAATCAGCCCCAGCATTTT.

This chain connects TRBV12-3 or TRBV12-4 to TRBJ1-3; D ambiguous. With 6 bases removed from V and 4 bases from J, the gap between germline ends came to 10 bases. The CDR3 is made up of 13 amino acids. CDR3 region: CASSLFGGNTIYF. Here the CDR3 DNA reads TGTGCCAGCAGCCTTTTCGGGGGAAACACCATATATTTT.

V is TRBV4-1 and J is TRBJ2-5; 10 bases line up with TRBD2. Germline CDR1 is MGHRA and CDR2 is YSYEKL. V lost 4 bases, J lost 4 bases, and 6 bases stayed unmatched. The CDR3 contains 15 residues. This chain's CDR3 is CASSPEREGRETQYF. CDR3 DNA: TGCGCCAGCAGCCCGGAGCGGGAGGGCCGAGAGACCCAGTACTTC.

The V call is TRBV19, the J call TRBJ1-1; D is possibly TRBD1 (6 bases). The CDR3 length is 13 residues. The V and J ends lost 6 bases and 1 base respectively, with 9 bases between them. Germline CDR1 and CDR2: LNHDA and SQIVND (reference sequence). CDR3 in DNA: TGTGCCAGTAGCGACAGGACGAACACTGAAGCTTTCTTT. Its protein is CASSDRTNTEAFF.

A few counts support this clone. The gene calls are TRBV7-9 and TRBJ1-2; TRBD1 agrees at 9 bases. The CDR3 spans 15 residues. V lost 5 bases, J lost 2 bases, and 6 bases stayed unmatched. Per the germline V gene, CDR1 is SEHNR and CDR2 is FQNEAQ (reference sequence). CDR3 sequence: CASSTQGAPNYGYTF. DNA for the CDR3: TGTGCCAGCAGCACACAGGGGGCCCCGAACTATGGCTACACCTTC.

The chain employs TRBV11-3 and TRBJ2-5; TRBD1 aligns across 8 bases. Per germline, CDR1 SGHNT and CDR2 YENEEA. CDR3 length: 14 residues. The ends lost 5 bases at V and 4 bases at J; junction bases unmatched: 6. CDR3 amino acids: CASSMGQVGETQYF. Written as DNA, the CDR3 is TGTGCCAGCAGCATGGGACAGGTTGGAGAGACCCAGTACTTC.

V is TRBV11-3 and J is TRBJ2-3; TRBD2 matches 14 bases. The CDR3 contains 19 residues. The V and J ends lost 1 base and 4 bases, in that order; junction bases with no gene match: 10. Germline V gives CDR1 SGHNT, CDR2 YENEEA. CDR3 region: CASSLGWSGTSGSADTQYF. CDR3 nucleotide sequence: TGTGCCAGCAGCTTAGGTTGGTCCGGGACTAGCGGGAGTGCAGATACGCAGTATTTT.

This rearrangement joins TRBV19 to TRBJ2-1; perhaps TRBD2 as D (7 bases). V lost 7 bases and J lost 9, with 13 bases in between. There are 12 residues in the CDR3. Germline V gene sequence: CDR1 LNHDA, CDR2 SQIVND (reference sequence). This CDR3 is CASTTGGLEQFF. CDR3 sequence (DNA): TGTGCCAGTACCACGGGGGGCCTTGAGCAGTTCTTC.

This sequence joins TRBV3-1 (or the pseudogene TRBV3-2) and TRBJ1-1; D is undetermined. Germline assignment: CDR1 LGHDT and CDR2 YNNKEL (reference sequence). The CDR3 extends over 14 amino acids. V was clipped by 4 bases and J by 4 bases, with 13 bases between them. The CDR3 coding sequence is TGTGCCAGCAGCCGACTTACGAGGGCCACTGAAGCTTTCTTT. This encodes CASSRLTRATEAFF.

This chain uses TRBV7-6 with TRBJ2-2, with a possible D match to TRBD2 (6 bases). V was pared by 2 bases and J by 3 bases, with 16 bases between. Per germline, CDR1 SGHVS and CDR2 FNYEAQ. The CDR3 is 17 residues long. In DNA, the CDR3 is TGTGCCAGCAGCTTATGGAGGACGGGAGAGGACACCGGGGAGCTGTTTTTT. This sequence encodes CASSLWRTGEDTGELFF. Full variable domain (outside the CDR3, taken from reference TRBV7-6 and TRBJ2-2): GAGVSQSPRYKVTKRGQDVALRCDPISGHVSLYWYRQALGQGPEFLTYFNYEAQQDKSGLPNDRFSAERPEGSISTLTIQRTEQRDSAMYRCASSLWRTGEDTGELFFGEGSRLTVL.

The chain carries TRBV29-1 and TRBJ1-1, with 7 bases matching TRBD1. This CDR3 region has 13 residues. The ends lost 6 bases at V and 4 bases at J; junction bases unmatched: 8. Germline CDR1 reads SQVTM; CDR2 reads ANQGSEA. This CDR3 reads CSVRDTGATEAFF. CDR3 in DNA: TGCAGCGTCCGTGATACAGGGGCCACTGAAGCTTTCTTT.

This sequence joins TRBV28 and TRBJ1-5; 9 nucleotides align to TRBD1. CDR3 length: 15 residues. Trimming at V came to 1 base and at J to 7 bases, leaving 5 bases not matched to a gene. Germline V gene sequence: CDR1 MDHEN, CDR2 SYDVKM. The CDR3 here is CASSLFRQGDQPQHF. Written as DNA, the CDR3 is TGTGCCAGCAGTTTATTCCGACAGGGGGACCAGCCCCAGCATTTT.

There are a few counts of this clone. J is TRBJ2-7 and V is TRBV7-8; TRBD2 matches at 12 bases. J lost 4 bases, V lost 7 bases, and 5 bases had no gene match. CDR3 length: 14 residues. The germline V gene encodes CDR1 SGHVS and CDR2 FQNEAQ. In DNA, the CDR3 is TGTGCCAGCACTACGACTAGCGGGAGTTACGAGCAGTACTTC. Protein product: CASTTTSGSYEQYF.

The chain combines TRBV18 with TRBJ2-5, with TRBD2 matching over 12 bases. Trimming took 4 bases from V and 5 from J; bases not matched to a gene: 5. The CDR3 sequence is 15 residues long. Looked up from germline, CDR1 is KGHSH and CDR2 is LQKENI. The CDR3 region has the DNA TGTGCCAGCTCACGGACTAGCGGGGTGTGGGAGACCCAGTACTTC. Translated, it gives CASSRTSGVWETQYF.

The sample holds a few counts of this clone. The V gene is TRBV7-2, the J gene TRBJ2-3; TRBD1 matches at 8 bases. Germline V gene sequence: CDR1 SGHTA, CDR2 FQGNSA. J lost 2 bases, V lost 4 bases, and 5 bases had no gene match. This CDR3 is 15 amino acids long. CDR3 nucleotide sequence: TGTGCCAGCAGCTACCGGGACAGGTACACAGATACGCAGTATTTT. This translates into CASSYRDRYTDTQYF.

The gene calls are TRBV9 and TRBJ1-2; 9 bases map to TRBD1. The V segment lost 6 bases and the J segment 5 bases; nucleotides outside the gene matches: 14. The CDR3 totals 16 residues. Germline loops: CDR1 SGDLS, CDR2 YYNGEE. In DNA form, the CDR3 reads TGTGCCAGCACCGCGTTTGGGACAGGGCGTGGGTATGGCTACACCTTC. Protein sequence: CASTAFGTGRGYGYTF.

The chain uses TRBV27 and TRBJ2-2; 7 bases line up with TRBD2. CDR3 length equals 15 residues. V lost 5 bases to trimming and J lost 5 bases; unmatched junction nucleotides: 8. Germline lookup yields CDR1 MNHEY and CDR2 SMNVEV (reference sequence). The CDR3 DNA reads TGTGCCAGCAGTCGGGCAGCGGGAATTACCGGGGAGCTGTTTTTT. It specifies CASSRAAGITGELFF.

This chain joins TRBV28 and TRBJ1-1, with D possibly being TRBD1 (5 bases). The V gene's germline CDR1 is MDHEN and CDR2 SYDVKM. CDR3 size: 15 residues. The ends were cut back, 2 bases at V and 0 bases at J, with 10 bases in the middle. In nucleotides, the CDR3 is TGTGCCAGCAGTTTAGCAGGGCATATGAACACTGAAGCTTTCTTT. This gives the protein CASSLAGHMNTEAFF.

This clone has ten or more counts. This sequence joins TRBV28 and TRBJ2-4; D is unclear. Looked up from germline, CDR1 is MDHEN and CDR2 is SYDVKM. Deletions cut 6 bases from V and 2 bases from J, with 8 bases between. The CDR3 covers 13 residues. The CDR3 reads CASRSGSKNIQYF. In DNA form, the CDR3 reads TGTGCCAGCAGGTCCGGGTCCAAAAACATTCAGTACTTC.

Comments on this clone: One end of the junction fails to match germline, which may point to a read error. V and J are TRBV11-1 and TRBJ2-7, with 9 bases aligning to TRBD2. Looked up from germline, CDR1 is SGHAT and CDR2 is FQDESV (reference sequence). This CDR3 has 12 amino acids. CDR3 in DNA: TGTGCCAGCAGCTCGTCGGGACTAGCTAAAGTCTTC. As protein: CASSSSGLAKVF.

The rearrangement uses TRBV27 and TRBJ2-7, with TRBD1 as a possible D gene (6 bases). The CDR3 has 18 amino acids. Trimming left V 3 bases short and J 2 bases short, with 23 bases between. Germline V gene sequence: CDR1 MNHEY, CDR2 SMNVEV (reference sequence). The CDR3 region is CASSFGSPLEGETYEQYF. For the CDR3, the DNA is TGTGCCAGCAGTTTTGGTTCCCCCTTAGAGGGGGAAACCTACGAGCAGTACTTC.

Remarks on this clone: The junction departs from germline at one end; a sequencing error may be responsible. CDR3 DNA: TGTGCCAGCAGGGACAGGGAAACGAGCAGTCAGCCCCAGCATTTT. Its protein product is CASRDRETSSQPQHF. The V gene is TRBV2, the J gene TRBJ1-5; 8 bases are a match to TRBD1. The germline gives CDR1 SNHLY, CDR2 FYNNEI. The CDR3 extends over 15 amino acids.

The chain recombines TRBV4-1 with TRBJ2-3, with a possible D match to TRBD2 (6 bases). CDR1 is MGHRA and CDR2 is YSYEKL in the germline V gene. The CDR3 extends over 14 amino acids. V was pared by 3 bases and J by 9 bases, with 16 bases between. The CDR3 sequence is CASSQGTATVTQYF. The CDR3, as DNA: TGCGCCAGCAGCCAGGGGACTGCAACAGTCACGCAGTATTTT.

The CDR3 DNA is TGTGCCAGCAGTGAATCCATAGGGGTCGAGACCCAGTACTTC. This codes for CASSESIGVETQYF. V and J are TRBV25-1 and TRBJ2-5; possible D gene TRBD1, 5 bases. The CDR3 length is 14 residues. The germline V and J ends were trimmed by 1 base and 5 bases, with 11 bases remaining between them. Germline V CDR1 and CDR2: MGHDK, SYGVNS.

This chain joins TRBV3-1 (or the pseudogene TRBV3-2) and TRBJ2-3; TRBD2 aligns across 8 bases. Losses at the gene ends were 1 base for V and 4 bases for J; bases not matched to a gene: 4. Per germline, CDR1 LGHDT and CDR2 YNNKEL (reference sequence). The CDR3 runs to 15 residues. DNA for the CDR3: TGTGCCAGCAGCCAAGTGAGCGGGAGACCAGATACGCAGTATTTT. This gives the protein CASSQVSGRPDTQYF.

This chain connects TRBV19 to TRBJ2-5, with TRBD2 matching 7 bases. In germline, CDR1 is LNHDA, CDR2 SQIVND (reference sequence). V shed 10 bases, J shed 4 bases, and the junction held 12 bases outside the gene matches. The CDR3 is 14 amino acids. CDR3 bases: TGTGCCACGCGGGAGATAGGGCGAGGAGAGACCCAGTACTTC. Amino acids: CATREIGRGETQYF. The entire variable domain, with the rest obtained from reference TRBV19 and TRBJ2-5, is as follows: DGGITQSPKYLFRKEGQNVTLSCEQNLNHDAMYWYRQDPGQGLRLIYYSQIVNDFQKGDIAEGYSVSREKKESFPLTVTSAQKNPTAFYLCATREIGRGETQYFGPGTRLLVL.

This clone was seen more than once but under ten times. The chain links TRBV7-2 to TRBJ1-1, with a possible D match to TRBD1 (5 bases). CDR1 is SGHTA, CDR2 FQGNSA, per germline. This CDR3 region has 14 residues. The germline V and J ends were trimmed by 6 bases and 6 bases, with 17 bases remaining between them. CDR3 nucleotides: TGTGCCAGCAGTCCGGACACTTTATCACCTGAAGCTTTCTTT. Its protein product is CASSPDTLSPEAFF.